Here is one TCR beta chain with its context. Its antigen remains unknown. This sample was taken from a study of OX40 agonist ivuxolimab in advanced cancers. Overall study context: Earlier anti-PD-1, anti-PD-L1 or anti-CTLA-4 therapy was permitted; about 44% had received some.

Clones were sequenced by immunoSEQ multiplex PCR, and TCRdb holds only the in-frame ones, with some missing. The repertoire holds tens of thousands of clones, with roughly 90% as singletons. At baseline, cycle 4 day 1, and cycle 7 day 1, blood was sampled. Findings of the study overall: Among T cells, CD8+ cells averaged more expanded clones than CD4+ cells.

The material was CD4+ or CD8+ T cells sorted from blood, obtained in a trial of the OX40 agonist ivuxolimab. The receptor was isolated from an adult with an advanced solid tumor such as melanoma, head and neck, liver or kidney cancer.

The DNA for the CDR3 is TGCGCCAGCACCGTCCGCGGAGCCGGGGAGCTGTTTTTT. Residues: CASTVRGAGELFF. The chain couples TRBV5-1 to TRBJ2-2; the D is unclear. This CDR3 is built from 13 residues. The germline CDR1 and CDR2 sequences are SGHRS and YFSETQ. Trimming took off 6 bases at V and 6 bases at J, with 12 bases between the two ends.